The 24 T cell receptor beta chains below were found in one sample sequenced in a study of blood T cell repertoires in COVID-19. Profiled with immunoSEQ multiplex PCR; TCRdb holds only in-frame clones, not every one. Among roughly 100,000 clones listed, about 76% were seen once. Sequencing was carried out using peripheral blood. Receptors originate from a woman aged 65 to 85 with acute or convalescent COVID-19.

This clone has more than one count but fewer than ten. The chain carries TRBV5-1 and TRBJ1-5, with TRBD1 matching over 7 bases. Trimming cost V 0 bases and J 1 base; bases outside gene matches: 4. CDR1 is SGHRS and CDR2 is YFSETQ in the germline V gene. The CDR3 runs to 16 residues. CDR3 sequence reads: CASSLGTGPSNQPQHF. Here the CDR3 DNA reads TGCGCCAGCAGCTTGGGGACAGGACCAAGCAATCAGCCCCAGCATTTT.

This clone appeared many times. J is TRBJ2-2 and V is TRBV2; D is perhaps TRBD1 (7 bases). Trimming removed 4 bases at V and 1 base at J, with 10 bases between. The CDR3 runs 15 residues. Looked up from germline, CDR1 is SNHLY and CDR2 is FYNNEI. The CDR3 DNA reads TGTGCCAGCAGTGGCGGGACAGTGAACACCGGGGAGCTGTTTTTT. Translating it yields CASSGGTVNTGELFF.

The rearrangement links TRBV6-6 to TRBJ1-2; D unclear. CDR1 and CDR2 (germline): MNHNY, SVGAGI (reference sequence). Trimming removed 6 bases at V and 2 bases at J, with 4 bases between. The CDR3 runs to 11 residues. The DNA for the CDR3 is TGTGCCAGCAGCCTCAACTATGGCTACACCTTC. It is translated as CASSLNYGYTF.

A remark on this clone: Given a much more abundant clone one base away, this may be a read error. V gene TRBV5-1 combines with J gene TRBJ2-7; D may be TRBD2 (6 bases). The length of the CDR3 is 16 residues. Germline assignment: CDR1 SGHRS and CDR2 YFSETQ. The V end was cut by 7 bases, the J end by 7 bases, with 27 bases between. CDR3 bases: TGCGCCAGCTTTAGCCGTTGGGTGGGCCGGGGGTGGGAGCAGTACTTC. Translation: CASFSRWVGRGWEQYF.

The chain uses TRBV10-1 and TRBJ2-7, with a weak D call TRBD1 (5 bases). Trimming removed 3 bases from V and 2 bases from J, with 8 bases in between. Germline-derived CDR1 and CDR2 are WNHNN and SYGVQD (reference sequence). The CDR3 is 13 residues long. DNA for the CDR3: TGCGCCAGCAGTGACCCAGGGACCTACGAGCAGTACTTC. Protein: CASSDPGTYEQYF.

This chain connects TRBV28 to TRBJ2-7; tentative D call: TRBD1 (6 bases). Per germline, CDR1 MDHEN and CDR2 SYDVKM. The CDR3 spans 14 residues. V gave up 6 bases and J gave up 0 bases, with 12 bases separating them. DNA of the CDR3: TGTGCCAGCAGGTACGGACAGCGCTCCTACGAGCAGTACTTC. This translates into CASRYGQRSYEQYF.

The V gene is TRBV18, the J gene TRBJ2-7; possibly TRBD1 for D (6 bases). V was pared by 3 bases and J by 0 bases, with 9 bases between. From germline, CDR1 is KGHSH and CDR2 LQKENI. The CDR3 is made up of 14 amino acids. CDR3 coding DNA: TGTGCCAGCTCACCCGTGGACAGCTCCTACGAGCAGTACTTC. It specifies CASSPVDSSYEQYF.

This chain connects TRBV7-2 to TRBJ2-7; D perhaps matches TRBD2 (5 bases). Germline CDR1 SGHTA, CDR2 FQGNSA. Trimming stripped 5 bases from V and 3 bases from J, with 14 bases between. The CDR3 spans 14 residues. CDR3 in amino acids: CASSLARENYEQYF. As DNA, the CDR3 is TGTGCCAGCAGCCTCGCGAGGGAAAACTACGAGCAGTACTTC. The whole variable domain, filled in from reference TRBV7-2 and TRBJ2-7, reads GAGVSQSPSNKVTEKGKDVELRCDPISGHTALYWYRQSLGQGLEFLIYFQGNSAPDKSGLPSDRFSAERTGGSVSTLTIQRTQQEDSAVYLCASSLARENYEQYFGPGTRLTVT.

CDR3 nucleotide sequence: TGCAGTGCTAGCCTCCTCACTGAAGCTTTCTTT. It codes for CSASLLTEAFF. V gene TRBV20-1 combines with J gene TRBJ1-1; D gene ambiguous. Germline CDR1 and CDR2: DFQATT and SNEGSKA (reference sequence). CDR3 length: 11 amino acids. The V gene lost 3 bases and the J gene lost 4 bases, with 6 bases spanning the gap.

The V and J genes are TRBV28 and TRBJ2-7, with 7 positions matching TRBD1. The J segment lost 5 bases and the V segment lost 6 bases, leaving 7 bases of the junction unmatched. Per germline, CDR1 MDHEN and CDR2 SYDVKM. The CDR3 length is 13 residues. CDR3 in DNA: TGTGCCAGCAGGGATACAGGGGTCCACGAGCAGTACTTC. This gives the protein CASRDTGVHEQYF.

The genes are TRBV6-2 or TRBV6-3 and TRBJ2-7, with D possibly matching TRBD1 (5 bases). The germline V and J ends were trimmed by 6 bases and 3 bases, with 9 bases remaining between them. The CDR3 covers 12 residues. The germline V gene has CDR1 MNHEY and CDR2 SVGEGT. CDR3 coding DNA: TGTGCCAGCAGCCAAGGGGTCTACGAGCAGTACTTC. This sequence encodes CASSQGVYEQYF.

CDR3: CAILGLSYEQYF. CDR3 sequence (DNA): TGTGCTATCCTAGGTCTGTCCTACGAGCAGTACTTC. This chain joins TRBV6-5 and TRBJ2-7; D is uncertain. The CDR3 consists of 12 residues. CDR1 MNHEY and CDR2 SVGAGI come from the germline V gene.

The rearrangement joins TRBV2 to TRBJ2-7; 8 positions match TRBD1. With 8 bases clipped from V and 2 bases from J, the junction kept 2 bases outside the gene matches. CDR1 is SNHLY, CDR2 FYNNEI, per germline. This CDR3 contains 12 residues. CDR3 DNA: TGTGCCAGCCGACAGGGGCCCTACGAGCAGTACTTC. It encodes CASRQGPYEQYF.

The V gene is TRBV5-4, the J gene TRBJ1-2; TRBD1 agrees at 7 bases. The germline V gene encodes CDR1 SGHNT and CDR2 YYREEE (reference sequence). The length of the CDR3 is 14 residues. V was clipped by 3 bases and J by 10 bases; unmatched bases: 12. CDR3 in DNA: TGTGCCAGCAGCTCTCCCGGGACAGAAAATTTCTACACCTTC. This sequence encodes CASSSPGTENFYTF.

The chain uses TRBV6-5 and TRBJ1-1, with TRBD1 matching 7 bases. Trimming took 7 bases from V and 0 from J; bases not matched to a gene: 8. Per germline, CDR1 MNHEY and CDR2 SVGAGI. The CDR3 is 15 amino acids. The CDR3 loop is CASKITGQMNTEAFF. The CDR3, as DNA: TGTGCCAGCAAAATTACGGGACAGATGAACACTGAAGCTTTCTTT.

This clone was counted a few times. J is TRBJ1-1 and V is TRBV30, with D possibly being TRBD1 (6 bases). Deletions cut 2 bases from V and 5 bases from J, with 12 bases between. Germline assignment: CDR1 GTSNPN and CDR2 SVGIG (reference sequence). This CDR3 is built from 13 residues. As DNA, the CDR3 is TGTGCCTGGAGTCATACAGGGCGAACTGAAGCTTTCTTT. As protein: CAWSHTGRTEAFF. The whole variable domain, filled in from reference TRBV30 and TRBJ1-1, reads SQTIHQWPATLVQPVGSPLSLECTVEGTSNPNLYWYRQAAGRGLQLLFYSVGIGQISSEVPQNLSASRPQDRQFILSSKKLLLSDSGFYLCAWSHTGRTEAFFGQGTRLTVV.

This clone was counted a few times. The chain joins TRBV15 to TRBJ2-1; 14 bases agree with TRBD2. V lost 4 bases, J lost 7 bases, and 3 bases stayed unmatched. The CDR3 has 15 residues. CDR1 LNHNV and CDR2 YYDKDF come from the germline V gene (reference sequence). This chain's CDR3 is CATSTGLAGGNEQFF. The CDR3 nucleotides read TGTGCCACCAGCACCGGACTAGCGGGGGGTAATGAGCAGTTCTTC.

The chain employs TRBV7-2 and TRBJ1-6, with D tentatively TRBD1 (5 bases). The CDR3 contains 15 residues. Germline values: CDR1 SGHTA, CDR2 FQGNSA. V was trimmed by 5 bases and J by 2 bases, leaving 10 bases between them. For the CDR3, the DNA is TGTGCCAGCAGCACCGACAGACCCTATAATTCACCCCTCCACTTT. This translates into CASSTDRPYNSPLHF.

The chain is built from TRBV7-2 and TRBJ1-6; TRBD1 agrees at 8 bases. In germline, CDR1 is SGHTA, CDR2 FQGNSA. V dropped 2 bases and J dropped 7; count of bases not matched to a gene: 7. The length of the CDR3 is 16 residues. The CDR3 region is CASSLSTRGRNSPLHF. The DNA of the CDR3 is TGTGCCAGCAGCTTATCGACCAGGGGGCGAAATTCACCCCTCCACTTT.

The chain uses TRBV7-6 and TRBJ1-4; TRBD1 matches at 7 bases. CDR3 size: 16 residues. Germline values: CDR1 SGHVS, CDR2 FNYEAQ. Losses at the gene ends were 5 bases for V and 5 bases for J; bases not matched to a gene: 11. The CDR3 loop reads CASSDPYRGSNEKLFF. The CDR3, as DNA: TGTGCCAGCAGCGACCCGTACAGGGGCTCCAATGAAAAACTGTTTTTT.

The chain is built from TRBV2 and TRBJ2-3, with a tentative D call TRBD2 (6 bases). The CDR3 is 15 amino acids. Trimming removed 7 bases at V and 2 bases at J, with 16 bases between. The germline gives CDR1 SNHLY, CDR2 FYNNEI. CDR3 DNA sequence: TGTGCCAGCAACCCAATGGGGGGTCTCACAGATACGCAGTATTTT. It codes for CASNPMGGLTDTQYF. Full variable domain (outside the CDR3, taken from reference TRBV2 and TRBJ2-3): EPEVTQTPSHQVTQMGQEVILRCVPISNHLYFYWYRQILGQKVEFLVSFYNNEISEKSEIFDDQFSVERPDGSNFTLKIRSTKLEDSAMYFCASNPMGGLTDTQYFGPGTRLTVL.

The chain uses TRBV2 and TRBJ1-1, with D possibly TRBD1 on 5 matching bases. Germline CDR1 is SNHLY and CDR2 is FYNNEI. Trimming shortened V by 7 bases and J by 4 bases, and 10 bases separated the two germline ends. This CDR3 contains 12 residues. For the CDR3, the DNA is TGTGCCAGCAACCCAGGGTTCACTGAAGCTTTCTTT. Translating it yields CASNPGFTEAFF.

The genes are TRBV25-1 and TRBJ2-1; D uncertain. This CDR3 has 16 amino acids. With 3 bases removed from V and 0 bases from J, the gap between germline ends came to 12 bases. The germline CDR1 and CDR2 sequences are MGHDK and SYGVNS. Here the CDR3 reads CASSDYGWSSYNEQFF. CDR3 DNA sequence: TGTGCCAGCAGTGACTACGGGTGGAGCTCCTACAATGAGCAGTTCTTC.

The count of this clone is one. V and J are TRBV29-1 and TRBJ2-3; 7 bases agree with TRBD1. V dropped 8 bases and J dropped 1; count of bases not matched to a gene: 6. The CDR3 extends over 13 amino acids. Looked up from germline, CDR1 is SQVTM and CDR2 is ANQGSEA. The CDR3 DNA follows: TGCAGCAAAGACAGGGTGGGCACAGATACGCAGTATTTT. It translates to CSKDRVGTDTQYF.